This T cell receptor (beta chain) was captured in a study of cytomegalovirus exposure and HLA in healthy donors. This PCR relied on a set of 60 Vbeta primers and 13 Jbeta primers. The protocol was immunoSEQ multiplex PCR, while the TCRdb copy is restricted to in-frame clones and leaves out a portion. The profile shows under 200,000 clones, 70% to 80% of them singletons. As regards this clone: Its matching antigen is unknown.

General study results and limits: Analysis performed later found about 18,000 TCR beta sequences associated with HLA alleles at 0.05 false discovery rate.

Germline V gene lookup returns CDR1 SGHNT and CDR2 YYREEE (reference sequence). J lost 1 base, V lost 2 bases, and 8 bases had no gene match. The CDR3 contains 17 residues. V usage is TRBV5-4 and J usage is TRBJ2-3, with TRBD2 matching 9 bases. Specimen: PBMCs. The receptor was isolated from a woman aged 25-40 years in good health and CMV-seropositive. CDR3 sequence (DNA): TGTGCCAGCAGCTTAGACTTAGCGGGGGAAGGCACAGATACGCAGTATTTT. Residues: CASSLDLAGEGTDTQYF.